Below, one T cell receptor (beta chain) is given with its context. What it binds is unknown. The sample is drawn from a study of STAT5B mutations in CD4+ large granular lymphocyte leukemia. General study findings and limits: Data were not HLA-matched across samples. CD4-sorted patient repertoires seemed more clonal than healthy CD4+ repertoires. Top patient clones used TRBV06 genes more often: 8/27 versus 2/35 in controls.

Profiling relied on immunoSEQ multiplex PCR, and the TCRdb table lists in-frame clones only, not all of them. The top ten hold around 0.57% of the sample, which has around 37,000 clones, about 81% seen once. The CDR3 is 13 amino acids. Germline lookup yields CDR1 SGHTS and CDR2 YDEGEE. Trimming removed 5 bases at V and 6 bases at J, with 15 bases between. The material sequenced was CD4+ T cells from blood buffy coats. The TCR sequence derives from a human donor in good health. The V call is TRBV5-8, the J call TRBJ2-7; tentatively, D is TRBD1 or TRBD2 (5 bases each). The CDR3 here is CASSLGPGREQYF. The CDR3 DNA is TGTGCCAGCAGTCTTGGGCCGGGGCGCGAGCAGTACTTC.